The 3 T cell receptor beta chains below were found in one sample sequenced in a study of beta chain features in type 1 diabetes (dated by TCRdb to 2016 to 2019). Library preparation used the immunoSEQ multiplex PCR assay. All of the isolated RNA was reverse transcribed with the High Capacity cDNA Reverse Transcription Kit, so expressed TCRB transcripts were sequenced. Held by TCRdb, this immuneACCESS table contains in-frame sequences only and omits some clones. Under half of the omission traces to an unresolved V gene where checked; the cause of the rest is unknown. A total of some 410,000 clones appear in this sample, approximately 10% of them only once. The ten largest clones represent roughly 0.046% of the sample. The specimen sequenced was naive CD4+ T cells from blood. This specimen's cell subset or site label, per the study, means: true naive CD4+ T cells. These receptors originate from a woman under 30 in good health.

This clone was recorded a few times. This chain joins TRBV6-1 and TRBJ2-5; the match to TRBD2 covers 7 bases. This CDR3 is built from 14 residues. CDR1 MNHNS and CDR2 SASEGT come from the germline V gene. With V trimmed by 6 bases and J by 5 bases, 9 bases remained unmatched. The CDR3 region is CASSQPWEGETQYF. The CDR3 DNA follows: TGTGCCAGCAGCCAACCCTGGGAGGGTGAGACCCAGTACTTC.

V gene TRBV18 combines with J gene TRBJ2-7; 7 nucleotides agree with TRBD1. Germline CDR1 reads KGHSH; CDR2 reads LQKENI. Trimming removed 3 bases from V and 2 bases from J; junction bases left unmatched: 4. The CDR3 spans 14 residues. CDR3 sequence reads: CASSPNRGPYEQYV. As DNA, the CDR3 is TGTGCCAGCTCACCCAACAGGGGCCCCTACGAGCAGTACGTC.

This clone was counted between two and nine times. CDR3 amino acids: CASSPAPGLATSEETQYF. CDR3 coding DNA: TGCGCCAGCAGCCCAGCTCCGGGACTAGCCACTTCCGAAGAGACCCAGTACTTC. V gene TRBV5-1 combines with J gene TRBJ2-5; 9 nucleotides line up with TRBD2. This CDR3 spans 18 amino acids. CDR1 is SGHRS, CDR2 YFSETQ, per germline. Unmatched junction bases numbered 16, after V lost 4 bases and J lost 3 bases.